What follows are 18 T cell receptor beta chains derived from one specimen sequenced in a study of blood T cell repertoires in COVID-19. Assay used: immunoSEQ multiplex PCR; TCRdb lists only in-frame clones, some missing. Of under 150,000 clones listed, around 88% were seen once; the top ten hold about 2.5%. Sequencing input: PBMCs or T cells enriched from blood (not recorded which). The receptors were gathered from a woman between 45 and 60 years old who had recovered from COVID-19.

The count of this clone is one. The chain links TRBV5-1 to TRBJ2-5; 8 bases are a match to TRBD2. V lost 0 bases, J lost 5 bases, and 6 bases stayed unmatched. Germline CDR1 is SGHRS and CDR2 is YFSETQ. The CDR3 is 15 residues long. CDR3 amino acids: CASSLAAGGGETQYF. The CDR3 DNA reads as TGCGCCAGCAGCTTGGCCGCGGGGGGCGGGGAGACCCAGTACTTC.

The V call is TRBV5-1, the J call TRBJ2-7, with 9 bases identical to TRBD2. The CDR3 consists of 16 residues. Unmatched junction bases numbered 13, after V lost 4 bases and J lost 5 bases. The germline gives CDR1 SGHRS, CDR2 YFSETQ. CDR3 loop: CASSPPGLAGTHEQYF. CDR3 nucleotides: TGCGCCAGCAGCCCCCCCGGGCTAGCGGGGACCCACGAGCAGTACTTC. The variable domain in full, with the rest retrieved from reference TRBV5-1 and TRBJ2-7, is KAGVTQTPRYLIKTRGQQVTLSCSPISGHRSVSWYQQTPGQGLQFLFEYFSETQRNKGNFPGRFSGRQFSNSRSEMNVSTLELGDSALYLCASSPPGLAGTHEQYFGPGTRLTVT.

The genes are TRBV11-3 and TRBJ2-3, with D perhaps TRBD2 (6 bases). The CDR3 length is 15 residues. Between the trimmed V and J ends, which lost 3 bases and 2 bases, there was a span of 12 bases. Germline V gene sequence: CDR1 SGHNT, CDR2 YENEEA. The CDR3 sequence: CASSLTGDTTDTQYF. As DNA, the CDR3 is TGTGCCAGCAGCTTGACGGGGGATACCACAGATACGCAGTATTTT.

V is TRBV2 and J is TRBJ1-2; TRBD1 matches 8 bases. V shed 7 bases and J 6 bases; nucleotides not matched to a gene: 7. This CDR3 spans 13 amino acids. Germline CDR1 SNHLY, CDR2 FYNNEI. The chain's CDR3 is CASTWTGIDGYTF. The CDR3 DNA is TGTGCCAGCACCTGGACAGGGATTGATGGCTACACCTTC.

In nucleotides, the CDR3 is TGTGCCAGCAGCCAAGGACCGGGACAGCATGAAAAACTGTTTTTT. Amino acid sequence: CASSQGPGQHEKLFF. The genes are TRBV3-1 (or the pseudogene TRBV3-2) and TRBJ1-4, with 7 bases aligning to TRBD1. Germline V gene data show CDR1 as LGHDT and CDR2 as YNNKEL (reference sequence). The CDR3 totals 15 residues. Trimming at V came to 1 base and at J to 6 bases, leaving 5 bases not matched to a gene.

The count of this clone is one. The chain uses TRBV6-5 and TRBJ1-1, with D tentatively TRBD1 (6 bases). CDR3 length equals 14 residues. Germline V CDR1 and CDR2: MNHEY, SVGAGI. The ends were cut back, 5 bases at V and 4 bases at J, with 14 bases in the middle. The CDR3 region is CASSPDRFVTEAFF. CDR3 nucleotides: TGTGCCAGCAGTCCTGACAGGTTCGTCACTGAAGCTTTCTTT.

This chain uses TRBV2 with TRBJ2-7; weak D call: TRBD1 (6 bases). The CDR3 contains 14 residues. V gave up 4 bases and J gave up 3 bases, with 13 bases separating them. CDR1 SNHLY and CDR2 FYNNEI come from the germline V gene. The chain's CDR3 is CASSVWQGSYEQYF. CDR3 coding DNA: TGTGCCAGCAGTGTATGGCAGGGGAGCTACGAGCAGTACTTC.

The rearrangement links TRBV30 to TRBJ1-5; TRBD1 aligns across 10 bases. Losses at the gene ends were 2 bases for V and 2 bases for J; bases not matched to a gene: 3. The CDR3 is 15 residues long. Germline lookup yields CDR1 GTSNPN and CDR2 SVGIG (reference sequence). The CDR3 spells CAWSTGTGGNQPQHF. As DNA, the CDR3 is TGTGCCTGGAGTACTGGGACAGGGGGCAATCAGCCCCAGCATTTT.

The V and J genes are TRBV5-4 and TRBJ2-3, with 8 bases that match TRBD1. V was pared by 3 bases and J by 0 bases, with 3 bases of the junction left unmatched. The CDR3 has 15 residues. Germline V gene sequence: CDR1 SGHNT, CDR2 YYREEE (reference sequence). The chain's CDR3 is CASSSRDRSTDTQYF. DNA for the CDR3: TGTGCCAGCAGCTCCCGGGACAGGAGCACAGATACGCAGTATTTT.

This clone was counted only a few times. This chain joins TRBV9 and TRBJ1-1; D gene uncertain. V lost 0 bases, J lost 1 base, and 7 bases lay in between. The germline V gene has CDR1 SGDLS and CDR2 YYNGEE. The CDR3 spans 14 residues. This chain's CDR3 is CASSVDGKNTEAFF. CDR3 in DNA: TGTGCCAGCAGCGTAGACGGGAAGAACACTGAAGCTTTCTTT.

This chain joins TRBV9 and TRBJ1-5, with D tentatively TRBD1 (5 bases). The CDR3 consists of 15 residues. CDR1 SGDLS and CDR2 YYNGEE come from the germline V gene. Between the trimmed V and J ends, which lost 0 bases and 6 bases, there was a span of 13 bases. For the CDR3, the DNA is TGTGCCAGCAGCGTAGGTCCGGGGGGTGGTCAGCCCCAGCATTTT. It specifies CASSVGPGGGQPQHF. Full variable domain (missing parts from reference TRBV9 and TRBJ1-5): DSGVTQTPKHLITATGQRVTLRCSPRSGDLSVYWYQQSLDQGLQFLIQYYNGEERAKGNILERFSAQQFPDLHSELNLSSLELGDSALYFCASSVGPGGGQPQHFGDGTRLSIL.

This clone was seen a single time. The chain combines TRBV4-3 with TRBJ2-5, with TRBD2 matching 10 bases. With 3 bases clipped from V and 2 bases from J, the junction kept 6 bases outside the gene matches. This CDR3 is built from 16 residues. Germline CDR1 and CDR2: LGHNA and YSLEER. CDR3 residues: CASSQLAGGPQETQYF. In DNA, the CDR3 is TGCGCCAGCAGCCAGTTAGCGGGGGGCCCTCAAGAGACCCAGTACTTC.

The gene calls are TRBV7-9 and TRBJ1-1; possible D gene TRBD1, 6 bases. Trimming pared 3 bases from V and 4 bases from J, leaving 21 bases between. The CDR3 runs 17 residues. Germline CDR1 and CDR2: SEHNR and FQNEAQ (reference sequence). CDR3 amino acids: CASSLDWDTGSGTEAFF. Written as DNA, the CDR3 is TGTGCCAGCAGCTTGGACTGGGACACCGGTTCGGGCACTGAAGCTTTCTTT.

CDR3 loop: CASSPARANTEAFF. As DNA, the CDR3 is TGTGCCAGCAGCCCGGCCAGGGCGAACACTGAAGCTTTCTTT. The V gene is TRBV7-9, the J gene TRBJ1-1, with a tentative D call TRBD1 (5 bases). The CDR3 runs to 14 residues. The germline CDR1 and CDR2 sequences are SEHNR and FQNEAQ (reference sequence). Trimming took 5 bases from V and 1 from J, leaving 11 bases between them. Together with reference TRBV7-9 and TRBJ1-1, the CDR3 gives the full variable domain: DTGVSQNPRHKITKRGQNVTFRCDPISEHNRLYWYRQTLGQGPEFLTYFQNEAQLEKSRLLSDRFSAERPKGSFSTLEIQRTEQGDSAMYLCASSPARANTEAFFGQGTRLTVV.

In its sample, this clone was seen a few times. The genes are TRBV12-3 or TRBV12-4 and TRBJ2-7, with no clear D. The CDR3 sequence is 11 residues long. Deletions cut 3 bases from V and 4 bases from J, with 4 bases between. The CDR3 DNA follows: TGTGCCAGCAGTTTTTCGTACGAGCAGTACTTC. Translated: CASSFSYEQYF.

V gene TRBV2 combines with J gene TRBJ1-5; D possibly corresponds to TRBD1 (6 bases). The V and J ends lost 6 bases and 0 bases respectively, with 12 bases between them. Germline V gene data show CDR1 as SNHLY and CDR2 as FYNNEI. The CDR3 runs 15 residues. The CDR3 DNA is TGTGCCAGCAGCGGGGGGCAGTATAGCAATCAGCCCCAGCATTTT. This sequence encodes CASSGGQYSNQPQHF.

This clone was detected only once. The chain uses TRBV11-2 and TRBJ2-2; a possible D gene is TRBD1 (6 bases). V shed 3 bases and J shed 3 bases, with 14 bases lying between them. The germline V gene encodes CDR1 SGHAT and CDR2 FQNNGV. The CDR3 consists of 16 residues. CDR3 region: CASSFPGGLDTGELFF. The CDR3 coding sequence is TGTGCCAGCAGCTTCCCTGGGGGCCTTGACACCGGGGAGCTGTTTTTT.

This chain connects TRBV7-2 to TRBJ2-5, with TRBD2 identical over 9 bases. This CDR3 has 18 residues. Germline V gene data show CDR1 as SGHTA and CDR2 as FQGNSA. V was pared by 4 bases and J by 0 bases, with 12 bases of the junction left unmatched. As DNA, the CDR3 is TGTGCCAGCAGCTCCCGGGGAGCGGGGGGACTGTACCAAGAGACCCAGTACTTC. This gives the protein CASSSRGAGGLYQETQYF.